The TCR beta chain described here comes from a study of Graves' ophthalmopathy and Graves' hyperthyroidism. Patients with other autoimmune diseases, uncontrolled infections, pregnancy or lactation were excluded. PBMCs came from 10 ml of fresh peripheral blood. Broader study findings: Blood also held most thyroid clonotypes expanded above 0.001 frequency.

The J segment lost 7 bases and the V segment lost 2 bases, leaving 3 bases of the junction unmatched. The CDR3 contains 14 residues. The table lists this clonotype with many counts. The antigen remains unidentified. Researchers took RNA transcripts and amplified TCR beta CDR3 regions from them. A first-round RT-PCR used HTBI primers, followed by a second-round multiplex PCR. TCRdb re-called the multiplex PCR reads with MiXCR, one entry per CDR3 protein. The table lists about 400,000 distinct CDR3 sequences, around 20% of them singletons, with about 1.4% in the top ten. The chain combines TRBV12-3 or TRBV12-4 with TRBJ1-1; 11 bases line up with TRBD1. Specimen: peripheral blood. The receptor comes from a woman aged 18-29 years with Graves' ophthalmopathy. CDR3 nucleotides: TGTGCCAGCAGTTTAAGGGGACAGGGGGTTGAAGCTTTCTTT. Translating gives CASSLRGQGVEAFF.